Below are 6 T cell receptor beta chains sequenced from a single sample in a study of blood T cells in healthy people across ages. Primed by a sample-barcoded 5' primer and a J-beta primer mix, a second PCR proceeded for about 6 to 11 cycles. TCRdb independently ran MiXCR on the 5' RACE reads; one entry per CDR3 protein. The repertoire holds approximately 960,000 distinct CDR3 sequences, with 25% to 30% as singletons. These data were also filed under a second study, of T cells of mothers and their children.

The material sequenced was blood. The source of these receptors is a woman aged 40 to 50 in good health.

The chain couples TRBV7-9 to TRBJ2-1, with D maybe TRBD2 (5 bases). This CDR3 has 12 residues. V lost 7 bases and J 8 bases, leaving 12 bases between the germline ends. CDR1 is SEHNR and CDR2 is FQNEAQ in the germline V gene (reference sequence). The CDR3 DNA reads as TGTGCCAGCAACTTTCTAGCCGATGAGCAGTTCTTC. It translates to CASNFLADEQFF.

Ten or more counts support this clonotype. This sequence joins TRBV10-3 and TRBJ2-7; D remains ambiguous. There are 16 residues in the CDR3. CDR1 is ENHRY, CDR2 SYGVKD, per germline. Trimming cost V 0 bases and J 1 base, with 13 bases left between them. CDR3 sequence: CAISESVGAPSYEQYF. CDR3 DNA: TGTGCCATCAGTGAGTCAGTCGGAGCTCCGTCCTACGAGCAGTACTTC.

This clonotype was seen a few times. This chain links TRBV20-1 with TRBJ2-3, with D hard to call. The ends were cut back, 6 bases at V and 2 bases at J, with 12 bases in the middle. The germline gives CDR1 DFQATT, CDR2 SNEGSKA (reference sequence). The CDR3 is made up of 13 amino acids. CDR3 nucleotides: TGCAGTGCGCCCGAAAGACTCACAGATACGCAGTATTTT. Its translation: CSAPERLTDTQYF.

This sequence joins TRBV10-3 and TRBJ2-7, with 9 bases identical to TRBD1. Looked up from germline, CDR1 is ENHRY and CDR2 is SYGVKD. The CDR3 spans 14 residues. Trimming at V came to 10 bases and at J to 3 bases, leaving 10 bases not matched to a gene. The CDR3 protein is CATGGRGQGYEQYF. CDR3 nucleotide sequence: TGTGCCACCGGGGGGCGGGGACAGGGCTACGAGCAGTACTTC.

The rearrangement uses TRBV6-2 or TRBV6-3 and TRBJ1-5; D is ambiguous. V was trimmed by 8 bases and J by 6 bases, leaving 17 bases between them. The CDR3 has 14 amino acids. The germline gives CDR1 MNHEY, CDR2 SVGEGT. CDR3: CASAFGQAGQPQHF. The DNA for the CDR3 is TGTGCCAGCGCGTTCGGGCAGGCAGGTCAGCCCCAGCATTTT.

The V call is TRBV4-1, the J call TRBJ2-5, with a weak D call TRBD2 (6 bases). CDR1 is MGHRA, CDR2 YSYEKL, per germline. V gave up 2 bases and J gave up 2 bases, with 12 bases separating them. This CDR3 has 15 residues. CDR3 sequence (DNA): TGCGCCAGCAGCCAACCCGGGACTTCTCAAGAGACCCAGTACTTC. It specifies CASSQPGTSQETQYF.